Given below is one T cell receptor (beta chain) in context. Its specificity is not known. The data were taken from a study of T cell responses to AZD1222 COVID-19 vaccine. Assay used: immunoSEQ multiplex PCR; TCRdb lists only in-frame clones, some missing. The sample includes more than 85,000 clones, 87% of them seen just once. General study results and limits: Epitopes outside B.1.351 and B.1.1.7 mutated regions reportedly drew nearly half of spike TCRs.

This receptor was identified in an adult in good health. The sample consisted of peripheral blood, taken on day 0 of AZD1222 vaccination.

The CDR3 DNA is TGTGCCAGCAGCGTCACCGGGACAGCCGTCTACGAGCAGTACTTC. Translating gives CASSVTGTAVYEQYF. The chain links TRBV9 to TRBJ2-7; 7 bases are shared with TRBD1. Germline CDR1 SGDLS, CDR2 YYNGEE. Unmatched junction bases numbered 8, after V lost 2 bases and J lost 3 bases. The CDR3 is made up of 15 amino acids.